This T cell receptor beta chain was found in a study of T cell responses to AZD1222 COVID-19 vaccine. Study conclusions and caveats: Mapped onto spike, vaccine-associated CD4 TCRs spanned it and were dominant at 160-218 and 743-854.

CDR1 LGHDT and CDR2 YNNKEL come from the germline V gene (reference sequence). The CDR3 loop spans 12 amino acids. V was shortened by 0 bases and J by 6 bases, with 5 bases between the two germline ends. The assay was immunoSEQ multiplex PCR, and TCRdb's table has in-frame clones only and misses some. Of more than 60,000 clones listed, over 75% are singletons. As for this clone: Its antigen is undetermined.

The TCR sequence derives from an adult in good health. The sequencing here drew on peripheral blood, taken on day 0 of AZD1222 vaccination. The V call is TRBV3-1 (or the pseudogene TRBV3-2), the J call TRBJ1-2; no reliable D call. CDR3 sequence reads: CASSQDSNGYTF. The CDR3 DNA reads as TGTGCCAGCAGCCAAGATTCGAATGGCTACACCTTC.